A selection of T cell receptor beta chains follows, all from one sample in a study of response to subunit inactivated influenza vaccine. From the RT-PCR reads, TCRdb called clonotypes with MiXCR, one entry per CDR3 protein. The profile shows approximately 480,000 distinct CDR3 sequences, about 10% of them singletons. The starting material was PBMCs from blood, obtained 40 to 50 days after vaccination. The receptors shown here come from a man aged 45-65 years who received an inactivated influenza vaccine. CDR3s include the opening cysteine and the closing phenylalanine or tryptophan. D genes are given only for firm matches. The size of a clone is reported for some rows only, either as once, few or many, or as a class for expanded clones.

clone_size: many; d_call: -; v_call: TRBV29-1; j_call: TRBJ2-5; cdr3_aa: CSVGGYRETQYF; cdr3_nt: TGCAGCGTTGGGGGGTACAGGGAGACCCAGTACTTC
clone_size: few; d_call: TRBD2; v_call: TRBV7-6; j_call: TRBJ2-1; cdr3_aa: CASSLTVAGGYGEQFF; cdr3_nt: TGTGCCAGCAGCTTGACTGTGGCGGGGGGGTACGGGGAGCAGTTCTTC
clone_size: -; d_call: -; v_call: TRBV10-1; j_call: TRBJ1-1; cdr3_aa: CASSESGVGSTEAFF; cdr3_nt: TGCGCCAGCAGTGAGTCCGGGGTTGGAAGCACTGAAGCTTTCTTT
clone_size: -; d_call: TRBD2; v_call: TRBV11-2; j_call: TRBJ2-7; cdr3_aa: CASSSYSGSGGSYEQYF; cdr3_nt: TGTGCCAGCAGCTCCTACTCTGGTAGCGGGGGGTCCTACGAGCAGTACTTC
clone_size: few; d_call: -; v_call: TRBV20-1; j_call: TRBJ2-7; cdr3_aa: CSARDWDPLKGQYF; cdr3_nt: TGCAGTGCTAGAGACTGGGACCCACTAAAAGGGCAGTACTTC
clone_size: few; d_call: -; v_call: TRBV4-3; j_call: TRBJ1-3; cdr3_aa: CASSQEAGSSGNTIYF; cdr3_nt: TGCGCCAGCAGCCAAGAAGCAGGGAGCTCTGGAAACACCATATATTTT
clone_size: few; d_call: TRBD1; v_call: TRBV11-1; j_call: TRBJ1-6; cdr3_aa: CASSLSTHGQGLRIALHF; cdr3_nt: TGTGCCAGCAGCTTATCGACCCATGGACAGGGCCTACGCATAGCCCTCCACTTT
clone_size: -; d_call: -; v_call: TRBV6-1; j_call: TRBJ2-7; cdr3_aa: CASSPFGGVREQYF; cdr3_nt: TGTGCCAGCAGCCCCTTTGGCGGGGTCCGCGAGCAGTACTTC
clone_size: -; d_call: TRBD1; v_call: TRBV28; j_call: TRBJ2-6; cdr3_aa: CASNSAGTGLTGANVLTF; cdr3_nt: TGTGCCAGCAATAGTGCCGGGACAGGGTTGACTGGGGCCAACGTCCTGACTTTC
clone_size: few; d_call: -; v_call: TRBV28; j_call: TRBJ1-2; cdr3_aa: CASGPTVLNEF; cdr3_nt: TGTGCCAGTGGACCGACAGTTCTGAATGAGTTC
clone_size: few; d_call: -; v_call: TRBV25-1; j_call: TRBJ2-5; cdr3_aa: CASWFLARRGETQYF; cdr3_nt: TGTGCCAGTTGGTTCTTGGCTCGACGAGGGGAGACCCAGTACTTC